The rows below give T cell receptor beta chains drawn from one sample of a study of identical twins. TCRdb used MiXCR to reprocess the 5' RACE reads, holding one entry per CDR3 protein. In the table there are around 200,000 distinct CDR3 sequences, roughly 10% of which are singletons. The sequencing sample was made of memory (CD45RO+) T cells sorted from blood. The receptors stem from a woman aged 18-29 years in good health. Each CDR3 is given with its conserved first and last residue. The order of the fields is D gene, J gene, clone size, V gene, CDR3 DNA, CDR3 protein. A D gene is named only where the DNA matches it firmly. For some rows the clone size is stated as once, few or many, or as a class when expanded; others skip it.

d_call: TRBD1; j_call: TRBJ2-5; clone_size: many; v_call: TRBV9; cdr3_nt: TGTGCCAGCAGCGTTTCTAACCTAGGGGGCACACAAGAGACCCAGTACTTC; cdr3_aa: CASSVSNLGGTQETQYF
d_call: .; j_call: TRBJ2-2; clone_size: .; v_call: TRBV20-1; cdr3_nt: TGCAGTGCTCTAAAAGAGGGGGCCGGGGAGCTGTTTTTT; cdr3_aa: CSALKEGAGELFF
d_call: .; j_call: TRBJ2-7; clone_size: few; v_call: TRBV15; cdr3_nt: TGTGCCACCAGCAGAGAACAAGTAGGCTACGAGCAGTACTTC; cdr3_aa: CATSREQVGYEQYF
d_call: TRBD1; j_call: TRBJ1-6; clone_size: few; v_call: TRBV5-8; cdr3_nt: TGTGCCAGCAGCCCCCGGGACAGGGGGTGGGAATCACCCCTCCACTTT; cdr3_aa: CASSPRDRGWESPLHF
d_call: TRBD1; j_call: TRBJ2-1; clone_size: many; v_call: TRBV7-2; cdr3_nt: TGTGCCAGCAGCTTCGAGACAGGGGCTTGGAATGAGCAGTTCTTC; cdr3_aa: CASSFETGAWNEQFF
d_call: .; j_call: TRBJ2-1; clone_size: .; v_call: TRBV19; cdr3_nt: TGTGCCAGTGGGGGGAATGGACAGTTCTTC; cdr3_aa: CASGGNGQFF
d_call: .; j_call: TRBJ2-5; clone_size: few; v_call: TRBV3-1; cdr3_nt: TGTGCCAGCAGCCAAACCTCGAGAGGGGAGACCCAGTACTTC; cdr3_aa: CASSQTSRGETQYF
d_call: TRBD1; j_call: TRBJ2-2; clone_size: few; v_call: TRBV3-1; cdr3_nt: TGTGCCAGCAGCCAACCGGGACAGGGGGCAGGGGAGCTGTTTTTT; cdr3_aa: CASSQPGQGAGELFF
d_call: TRBD2; j_call: TRBJ2-5; clone_size: .; v_call: TRBV2; cdr3_nt: TGTGCCAGCAGGGAAATAGCGGGAATAGAGACCCAGTACTTC; cdr3_aa: CASREIAGIETQYF
d_call: .; j_call: TRBJ1-5; clone_size: .; v_call: TRBV18; cdr3_nt: TGTGCCAGCTCACGTAATGATCAGCCCCAGCATTTT; cdr3_aa: CASSRNDQPQHF
d_call: .; j_call: TRBJ1-1; clone_size: few; v_call: TRBV20-1; cdr3_nt: TGCAGTGCTGATTTTCTGTACTCTGAAGCTTTCTTT; cdr3_aa: CSADFLYSEAFF
d_call: .; j_call: TRBJ2-7; clone_size: .; v_call: TRBV10-3; cdr3_nt: TGTGCCATCAGTGAGGAAGGGACGTTCGAGCAGTACTTC; cdr3_aa: CAISEEGTFEQYF
d_call: .; j_call: TRBJ1-1; clone_size: .; v_call: TRBV16; cdr3_nt: TGTGCCAGCAGCCCCAGGGCTGAAGCTTTCTTT; cdr3_aa: CASSPRAEAFF
d_call: .; j_call: TRBJ1-6; clone_size: few; v_call: TRBV4-2; cdr3_nt: TGTGCCAGCAGCCAAGCGTTGGTTTCGTCACCCCTCCACTTT; cdr3_aa: CASSQALVSSPLHF
d_call: TRBD1; j_call: TRBJ1-2; clone_size: few; v_call: TRBV7-9; cdr3_nt: TGTGCCAGCACCACAGGGGGCAGCTATGGCTACACCTTC; cdr3_aa: CASTTGGSYGYTF
d_call: .; j_call: TRBJ2-2; clone_size: few; v_call: TRBV7-9; cdr3_nt: TGTGCCAGCAGCTTATTGGCGAGCAAGGTCGGGGAGCTGTTTTTT; cdr3_aa: CASSLLASKVGELFF
d_call: .; j_call: TRBJ1-2; clone_size: few; v_call: TRBV11-3; cdr3_nt: TGTGCCAGCAGCCCCTCTGGGGGCGGCTACACCTTC; cdr3_aa: CASSPSGGGYTF
d_call: .; j_call: TRBJ1-1; clone_size: many; v_call: TRBV25-1; cdr3_nt: TGTGCCAGCCATGGGCCCTACACTGAAGCTTTCTTT; cdr3_aa: CASHGPYTEAFF
d_call: TRBD2; j_call: TRBJ2-3; clone_size: few; v_call: TRBV7-6; cdr3_nt: TGTGCCAGCAGCTTCCCGAACAGGACTAGCGGGTCTAGCACAGATACGCAGTATTTT; cdr3_aa: CASSFPNRTSGSSTDTQYF
d_call: TRBD2; j_call: TRBJ2-3; clone_size: few; v_call: TRBV20-1; cdr3_nt: TGCAGTGCTAGAGTTACAGCGGGGGCTGGAGATACGCAGTATTTT; cdr3_aa: CSARVTAGAGDTQYF
d_call: TRBD1; j_call: TRBJ1-1; clone_size: .; v_call: TRBV7-2; cdr3_nt: TGTGCCAGCAGCTTACAGGACAGGGCGAACACTGAAGCTTTCTTT; cdr3_aa: CASSLQDRANTEAFF
d_call: .; j_call: TRBJ2-3; clone_size: few; v_call: TRBV6-1; cdr3_nt: TGTGCCAGCAGCCCCGGAATAGCGTGGGATACGCAGTATTTT; cdr3_aa: CASSPGIAWDTQYF
d_call: .; j_call: TRBJ2-5; clone_size: .; v_call: TRBV20-1; cdr3_nt: TGCAGTGCCCTTAGTCGAGAGACCCAGTACTTC; cdr3_aa: CSALSRETQYF
d_call: .; j_call: TRBJ2-1; clone_size: few; v_call: TRBV7-9; cdr3_nt: TGTGCCAGCAGCTTAGCTTGGCGGGGCTTTTACAATGAGCAGTTCTTC; cdr3_aa: CASSLAWRGFYNEQFF
d_call: .; j_call: TRBJ2-7; clone_size: .; v_call: TRBV6-1; cdr3_nt: TGTGCCAGCAGTACCCTCCGAGGGTCCTACGAGCAGTACTTC; cdr3_aa: CASSTLRGSYEQYF
d_call: TRBD1; j_call: TRBJ1-1; clone_size: few; v_call: TRBV3-1; cdr3_nt: TGTGCCAGCAGCCAACAGGGGGTAAACACTGAAGCTTTCTTT; cdr3_aa: CASSQQGVNTEAFF
d_call: .; j_call: TRBJ2-7; clone_size: many; v_call: TRBV7-2; cdr3_nt: TGTGCCAGCAGCTATGTATTGTCCTCGATCTACGAGCAGTACTTC; cdr3_aa: CASSYVLSSIYEQYF
d_call: TRBD1; j_call: TRBJ1-4; clone_size: many; v_call: TRBV7-9; cdr3_nt: TGTGCCAGCAGCTTGGGACAGGGGACCACTAATGAAAAACTGTTTTTT; cdr3_aa: CASSLGQGTTNEKLFF
d_call: .; j_call: TRBJ2-2; clone_size: .; v_call: TRBV7-9; cdr3_nt: TGTGCCAGCAGCTTATTCAGGGGAGGCACCGGGGAGCTGTTTTTT; cdr3_aa: CASSLFRGGTGELFF
d_call: .; j_call: TRBJ2-1; clone_size: .; v_call: TRBV6-6; cdr3_nt: TGTGCCAGCAGTCCGACCGCTCCCAATGAGCAGTTCTTC; cdr3_aa: CASSPTAPNEQFF
d_call: .; j_call: TRBJ2-7; clone_size: few; v_call: TRBV18; cdr3_nt: TGTGCCAGCTCACCTCAGAGCTCCTACGAGCAGTACTTC; cdr3_aa: CASSPQSSYEQYF
d_call: .; j_call: TRBJ2-1; clone_size: few; v_call: TRBV20-1; cdr3_nt: TGCAGTGCTAGAACCGGGGGCTCCTACAATGAGCAGTTCTTC; cdr3_aa: CSARTGGSYNEQFF
d_call: .; j_call: TRBJ1-2; clone_size: few; v_call: TRBV21-1; cdr3_nt: TGTGCCAGCGGGGTTTGGGGTGGCTACACCTTC; cdr3_aa: CASGVWGGYTF
d_call: .; j_call: TRBJ2-3; clone_size: .; v_call: TRBV12-3/TRBV12-4; cdr3_nt: TGTGCCAGCAGCCTCATGGGGTCCACAGATACGCAGTATTTT; cdr3_aa: CASSLMGSTDTQYF
d_call: .; j_call: TRBJ1-1; clone_size: many; v_call: TRBV12-3/TRBV12-4; cdr3_nt: TGTGCCAGCAGACCCGTGAACACTGAAGCTTTCTTT; cdr3_aa: CASRPVNTEAFF
d_call: .; j_call: TRBJ2-2; clone_size: .; v_call: TRBV2; cdr3_nt: TGTGCCAGCAGTGAAGCGGGGGCCGGGGAGCTGTTTTTT; cdr3_aa: CASSEAGAGELFF
d_call: TRBD2; j_call: TRBJ2-5; clone_size: many; v_call: TRBV9; cdr3_nt: TGTGCCAGCAGCGCCCTAGGACTAGCGGGGGGGGGTTTCCGAGAGACCCAGTACTTC; cdr3_aa: CASSALGLAGGGFRETQYF
d_call: .; j_call: TRBJ2-1; clone_size: many; v_call: TRBV3-1; cdr3_nt: TGTGCCAGCAGCCCCGTGGGTGGAAATGAGCAGTTCTTC; cdr3_aa: CASSPVGGNEQFF
d_call: TRBD1; j_call: TRBJ1-2; clone_size: few; v_call: TRBV4-1; cdr3_nt: TGCGCCAGCAGCGGGTTTAGGGGGCCTAACTATGGCTACACCTTC; cdr3_aa: CASSGFRGPNYGYTF
d_call: .; j_call: TRBJ1-1; clone_size: few; v_call: TRBV6-2/TRBV6-3; cdr3_nt: TGTGCCAGCAGTTTTGATCCTTGGGGCACTGAAGCTTTCTTT; cdr3_aa: CASSFDPWGTEAFF
d_call: .; j_call: TRBJ1-2; clone_size: .; v_call: TRBV7-9; cdr3_nt: TGTGCCAGCAGCTCAGGGGAGTTCTATGGCTACACCTTC; cdr3_aa: CASSSGEFYGYTF
d_call: TRBD2; j_call: TRBJ2-1; clone_size: few; v_call: TRBV20-1; cdr3_nt: TGCAGTGCCCCCCGCCTAGCGGGGAACTACAATGAGCAGTTCTTC; cdr3_aa: CSAPRLAGNYNEQFF
d_call: .; j_call: TRBJ2-2; clone_size: .; v_call: TRBV20-1; cdr3_nt: TGCAGTGCTAACAGGGTAGCCACCGGGGAGCTGTTTTTT; cdr3_aa: CSANRVATGELFF
d_call: TRBD2; j_call: TRBJ2-1; clone_size: .; v_call: TRBV5-4; cdr3_nt: TGTGCCAGCAGCTGGAGCGGGGGACCAAACAATGAGCAGTTCTTC; cdr3_aa: CASSWSGGPNNEQFF
d_call: TRBD1; j_call: TRBJ2-7; clone_size: few; v_call: TRBV10-3; cdr3_nt: TGTGCCACGCTACTCCTGGGACAGGGGGTCTACGAGCAGTACTTC; cdr3_aa: CATLLLGQGVYEQYF
d_call: .; j_call: TRBJ2-5; clone_size: few; v_call: TRBV27; cdr3_nt: TGTGCCAGCAGTTCCTACAGGGAAGAGACCCAGTACTTC; cdr3_aa: CASSSYREETQYF
d_call: TRBD2; j_call: TRBJ2-3; clone_size: few; v_call: TRBV20-1; cdr3_nt: TGCAGTGCCCGACGTCCTAGCGGGAAGTTGGGTACGCAGTATTTT; cdr3_aa: CSARRPSGKLGTQYF
d_call: TRBD1; j_call: TRBJ1-4; clone_size: .; v_call: TRBV7-8; cdr3_nt: TGTGCCAGCAGCTTAGTGCAGGGGGCAGGAAAACTGTTTTTT; cdr3_aa: CASSLVQGAGKLFF
d_call: TRBD1; j_call: TRBJ1-5; clone_size: many; v_call: TRBV28; cdr3_nt: TGTGCCAGCAGTCCGACAGGGTTTAATCAGCCCCAGCATTTT; cdr3_aa: CASSPTGFNQPQHF
d_call: TRBD2; j_call: TRBJ2-3; clone_size: .; v_call: TRBV5-1; cdr3_nt: TGCGCCAGCATCGGAAGCGGGAGGCATGGAGATACGCAGTATTTT; cdr3_aa: CASIGSGRHGDTQYF
d_call: .; j_call: TRBJ2-2; clone_size: .; v_call: TRBV18; cdr3_nt: TGTGCCAGCTCATTCTCTGAGGCCTCGAACACCGGGGAGCTGTTTTTT; cdr3_aa: CASSFSEASNTGELFF
d_call: .; j_call: TRBJ1-2; clone_size: few; v_call: TRBV6-6; cdr3_nt: TGTGCCAGCAGTTACAGCAGTGGGTTGGGCTACACCTTC; cdr3_aa: CASSYSSGLGYTF
d_call: TRBD2; j_call: TRBJ2-1; clone_size: few; v_call: TRBV7-9; cdr3_nt: TGTGCCAGCAGACCTCAGCGGGACCCCTACAATGAGCAGTTCTTC; cdr3_aa: CASRPQRDPYNEQFF
d_call: .; j_call: TRBJ2-2; clone_size: many; v_call: TRBV7-8; cdr3_nt: TGTGCCAGCAGCTCCAGGGCGAACACCGGGGAGCTGTTTTTT; cdr3_aa: CASSSRANTGELFF